This entry describes one T cell receptor (beta chain). Its specificity is unknown. These data belong to a study of beta chain features in type 1 diabetes. Notes on the study in general: The question of HLA type influencing TCRB rearrangement was one that remained unresolved here. PCR, the amplification step, might favor shorter templates, equally in patients and controls. All four CD4+ subsets from Type 1 diabetes patients carried moderately but significantly shorter TCRB CDR3s.

The whole isolated RNA underwent reverse transcription, so sequencing captured expressed TCRB transcripts. Only in-frame clones appear in the TCRdb table, and some are missing; sequencing was by immunoSEQ multiplex PCR. The sample records fewer than 500,000 clones, about 15% being singletons. Germline lookup yields CDR1 SNHLY and CDR2 FYNNEI. The CDR3 loop spans 14 amino acids. The germline V and J ends were trimmed by 5 bases and 1 base, with 11 bases remaining between them. The sequencing input was naive CD4+ T cells from blood. This chain links TRBV2 with TRBJ2-5; no reliable D call. The TCR originated in a man aged 30 to 45 in good health. This chain's CDR3 is CASSHGRIQETQYF. In DNA, the CDR3 is TGTGCCAGCAGTCATGGACGTATCCAAGAGACCCAGTACTTC.